The 14 T cell receptor beta chains below come from one sample, sequenced in a study of control samples from healthy donors and cancer patients. Data came from immunoSEQ multiplex PCR; TCRdb stores just in-frame clones and leaves some out. The table shows 130,000 to 150,000 clones, with around 94% occurring only once. Sequencing input: PBMCs. The receptors derive from a man in his sixties with colorectal cancer.

The chain is built from TRBV5-8 and TRBJ1-4; 9 nucleotides match TRBD1. V lost 2 bases to trimming and J lost 5 bases; unmatched junction nucleotides: 7. Germline V CDR1 and CDR2: SGHTS, YDEGEE. The CDR3 contains 16 residues. CDR3 nucleotide sequence: TGTGCCAGCAGCTTTAGCCGGGACAGGGAGAATGAAAAACTGTTTTTT. It is translated as CASSFSRDRENEKLFF. Full variable domain (remainder filled in from reference TRBV5-8 and TRBJ1-4): EAGVTQSPTHLIKTRGQQATLRCSPISGHTSVYWYQQALGLGLQFLLWYDEGEERNRGNFPPRFSGRQFPNYSSELNVNALELEDSALYLCASSFSRDRENEKLFFGSGTQLSVL.

The chain joins TRBV19 to TRBJ2-5; D is uncertain. The V end lost 2 bases, the J end lost 2 bases, and 6 bases lay between the germline ends. The CDR3 runs to 13 residues. Germline V gene sequence: CDR1 LNHDA, CDR2 SQIVND (reference sequence). CDR3 DNA sequence: TGTGCCAGTAGTATACAGATTCAAGAGACCCAGTACTTC. Translated: CASSIQIQETQYF. Variable domain in full (rest from reference TRBV19 and TRBJ2-5): DGGITQSPKYLFRKEGQNVTLSCEQNLNHDAMYWYRQDPGQGLRLIYYSQIVNDFQKGDIAEGYSVSREKKESFPLTVTSAQKNPTAFYLCASSIQIQETQYFGPGTRLLVL.

A remark on this clone: Other DNA sequences in this sample translate to the same CDR3. The chain uses TRBV3-1 (or the pseudogene TRBV3-2) and TRBJ1-5; perhaps TRBD1 as D (6 bases). Germline CDR1 and CDR2: LGHDT and YNNKEL (reference sequence). Trimming removed 4 bases from V and 9 bases from J, with 19 bases in between. This CDR3 has 15 amino acids. CDR3 DNA sequence: TGTGCCAGCAGCCCAGAGGGGGGGAGAGGGCGGCCCCAGCATTTT. This translates into CASSPEGGRGRPQHF.

The chain recombines TRBV6-1 with TRBJ1-1, with no clear D. Germline assignment: CDR1 MNHNS and CDR2 SASEGT. This CDR3 region has 12 residues. Trimming pared 3 bases from V and 6 bases from J, leaving 8 bases between. CDR3 loop: CASSDSASEAFF. The CDR3 bases are TGTGCCAGCAGTGATTCAGCATCTGAAGCTTTCTTT.

Comments on this clone: At one of its ends the junction is not consistent with the germline gene, which may arise from a read error. The J gene is TRBJ1-2, the V gene TRBV2; possible D gene TRBD1, 6 bases. Germline CDR1 reads SNHLY; CDR2 reads FYNNEI. The CDR3 has 12 amino acids. The CDR3 here is CASSGQVYGHTF. The CDR3 DNA reads as TGTGCCAGCAGTGGACAGGTGTATGGCCACACCTTC.

The V call is TRBV30, the J call TRBJ2-7, with 8 bases that match TRBD1. The CDR3 sequence is 11 residues long. V lost 5 bases, J lost 6 bases, and 3 bases stayed unmatched. Germline V gene sequence: CDR1 GTSNPN, CDR2 SVGIG (reference sequence). In nucleotides, the CDR3 is TGTGCCTGGGGTACAGGGGGCGAGCAGTACTTC. Translated, it gives CAWGTGGEQYF.

The table lists this clone with a count of one. Other nucleotide sequences from this sample produce the same CDR3. The chain carries TRBV5-1 and TRBJ1-1; D is uncertain. Germline CDR1 is SGHRS and CDR2 is YFSETQ. The V and J ends lost 2 bases and 2 bases respectively, with 7 bases between them. CDR3 length: 13 residues. The CDR3 coding sequence is TGCGCCAGCAGCTTAACGAGCAACACTGAAGCTTTCTTT. Its protein is CASSLTSNTEAFF.

The chain has TRBV2 and TRBJ1-1, with D perhaps TRBD1 (6 bases). Deletions cut 10 bases from V and 5 bases from J, with 17 bases between. This CDR3 region has 13 residues. Germline V gene data show CDR1 as SNHLY and CDR2 as FYNNEI. CDR3 loop: CATRGRWATEAFF. In DNA form, the CDR3 reads TGTGCCACACGGGGGCGATGGGCGACTGAAGCTTTCTTT.

This sequence joins TRBV7-8 and TRBJ2-6; possibly TRBD2 for D (5 bases). V was cut by 5 bases and J by 0 bases, with 5 bases left in between. Per the germline V gene, CDR1 is SGHVS and CDR2 is FQNEAQ. The CDR3 is 14 amino acids. This CDR3 reads CASSRGSGANVLTF. DNA of the CDR3: TGTGCCAGCAGCCGGGGCTCTGGGGCCAACGTCCTGACTTTC.

This chain uses TRBV6-1 with TRBJ1-2; D remains ambiguous. The germline CDR1 and CDR2 sequences are MNHNS and SASEGT. Between the trimmed V and J ends, which lost 2 bases and 5 bases, there was a span of 6 bases. There are 12 residues in the CDR3. CDR3 loop: CASSERLYGYTF. The CDR3 nucleotides read TGTGCCAGCAGTGAACGGTTGTATGGCTACACCTTC.

The chain couples TRBV2 to TRBJ1-2; 7 bases line up with TRBD1. V lost 11 bases, J lost 6 bases, and 12 bases stayed unmatched. The germline gives CDR1 SNHLY, CDR2 FYNNEI. CDR3 size: 13 residues. The CDR3 here is CACHRAQGDGYTF. In DNA, the CDR3 is TGTGCCTGTCACAGGGCCCAGGGGGATGGCTACACCTTC.

The J gene is TRBJ1-4, the V gene TRBV4-1, with D unresolved. CDR3 length equals 14 residues. Trimming pared 0 bases from V and 10 bases from J, leaving 12 bases between. The V gene's germline CDR1 is MGHRA and CDR2 YSYEKL. The CDR3 DNA reads as TGCGCCAGCAGCCAAGATACAGCTCTTGGAAAACTGTTTTTT. It yields the protein CASSQDTALGKLFF.

The chain links TRBV27 to TRBJ1-1; D call uncertain. The V end was cut by 7 bases, the J end by 7 bases, with 13 bases between. Germline CDR1 is MNHEY and CDR2 is SMNVEV (reference sequence). The CDR3 sequence is 12 residues long. The CDR3 sequence is CASNLNGGEAFF. In DNA form, the CDR3 reads TGTGCCAGCAACCTAAACGGTGGTGAAGCTTTCTTT.

J is TRBJ2-3 and V is TRBV5-1; D call uncertain. Germline lookup yields CDR1 SGHRS and CDR2 YFSETQ. CDR3 size: 14 residues. V was trimmed by 4 bases and J by 6 bases, leaving 15 bases between them. This CDR3 reads CASSLQGQVDTQYF. DNA of the CDR3: TGCGCCAGCAGCCTCCAAGGGCAGGTGGATACGCAGTATTTT.